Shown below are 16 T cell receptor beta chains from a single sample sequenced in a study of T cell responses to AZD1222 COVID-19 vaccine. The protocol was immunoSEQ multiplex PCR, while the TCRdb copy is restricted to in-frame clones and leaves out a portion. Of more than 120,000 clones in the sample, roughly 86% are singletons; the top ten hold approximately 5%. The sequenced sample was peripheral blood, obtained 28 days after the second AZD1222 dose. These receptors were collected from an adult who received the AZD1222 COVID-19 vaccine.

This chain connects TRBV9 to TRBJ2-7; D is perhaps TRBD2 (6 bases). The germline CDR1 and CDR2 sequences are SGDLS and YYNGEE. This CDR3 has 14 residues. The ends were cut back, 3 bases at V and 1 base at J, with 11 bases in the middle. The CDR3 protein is CASSERGTSYEQYF. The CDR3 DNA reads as TGTGCCAGCAGCGAACGGGGGACTTCCTACGAGCAGTACTTC.

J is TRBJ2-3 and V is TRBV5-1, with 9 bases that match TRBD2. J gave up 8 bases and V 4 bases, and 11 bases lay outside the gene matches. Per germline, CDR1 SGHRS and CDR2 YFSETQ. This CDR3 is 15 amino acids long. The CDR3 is CASSNSGGAPGTQYF. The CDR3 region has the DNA TGCGCCAGCAGCAATAGCGGGGGCGCGCCCGGTACGCAGTATTTT.

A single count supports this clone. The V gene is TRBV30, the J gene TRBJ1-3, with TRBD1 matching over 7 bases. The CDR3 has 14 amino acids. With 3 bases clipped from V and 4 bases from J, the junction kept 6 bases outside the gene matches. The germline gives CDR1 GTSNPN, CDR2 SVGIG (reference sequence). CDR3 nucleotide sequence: TGTGCCTGGAGCAGCGGGACAGTCGGAAACACCATATATTTT. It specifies CAWSSGTVGNTIYF.

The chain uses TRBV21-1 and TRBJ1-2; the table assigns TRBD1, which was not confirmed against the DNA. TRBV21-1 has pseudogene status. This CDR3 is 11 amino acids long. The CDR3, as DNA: TGTGCCAGCAGCTCGACAGGGGATGACACCTTC. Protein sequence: CASSSTGDDTF.

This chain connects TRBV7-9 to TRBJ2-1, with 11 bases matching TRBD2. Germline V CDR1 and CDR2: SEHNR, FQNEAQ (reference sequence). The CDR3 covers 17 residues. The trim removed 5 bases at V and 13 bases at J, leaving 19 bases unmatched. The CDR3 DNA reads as TGTGCCAGCAGCCCACCGGCCTGGCTAGCGGGGGGTACGCATCAGTTCTTC. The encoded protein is CASSPPAWLAGGTHQFF.

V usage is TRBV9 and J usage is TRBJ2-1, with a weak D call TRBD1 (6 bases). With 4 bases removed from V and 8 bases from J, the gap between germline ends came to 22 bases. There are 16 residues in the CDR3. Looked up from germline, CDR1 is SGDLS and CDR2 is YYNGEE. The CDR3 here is CASSPPARDNPHEQFF. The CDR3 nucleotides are TGTGCCAGCAGCCCCCCGGCCAGGGACAATCCCCATGAGCAGTTCTTC.

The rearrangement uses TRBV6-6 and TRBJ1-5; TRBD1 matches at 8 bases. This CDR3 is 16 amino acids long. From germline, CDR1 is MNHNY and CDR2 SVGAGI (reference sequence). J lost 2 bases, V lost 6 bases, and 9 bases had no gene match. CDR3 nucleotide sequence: TGTGCCAGCAGAAACGGGGCGGGACAGGGCAATCAGCCCCAGCATTTT. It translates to CASRNGAGQGNQPQHF.

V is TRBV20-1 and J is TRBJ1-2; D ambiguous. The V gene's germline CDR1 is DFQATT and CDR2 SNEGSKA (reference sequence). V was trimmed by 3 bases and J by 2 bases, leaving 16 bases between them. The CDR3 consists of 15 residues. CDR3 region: CSASTLGQRNYGYTF. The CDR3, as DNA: TGCAGTGCTAGTACCCTAGGGCAAAGAAACTATGGCTACACCTTC.

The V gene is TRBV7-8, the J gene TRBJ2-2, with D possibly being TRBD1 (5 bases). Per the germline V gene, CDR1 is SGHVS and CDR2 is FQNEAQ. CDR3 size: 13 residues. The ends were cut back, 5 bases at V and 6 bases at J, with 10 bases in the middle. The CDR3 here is CASSPEGAGELFF. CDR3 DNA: TGTGCCAGCAGCCCGGAAGGGGCCGGGGAGCTGTTTTTT.

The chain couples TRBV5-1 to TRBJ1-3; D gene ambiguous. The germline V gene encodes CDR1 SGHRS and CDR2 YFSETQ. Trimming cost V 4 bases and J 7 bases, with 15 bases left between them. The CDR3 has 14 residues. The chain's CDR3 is CASSPSVNKNTIYF. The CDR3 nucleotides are TGCGCCAGCAGCCCATCCGTAAATAAGAACACCATATATTTT. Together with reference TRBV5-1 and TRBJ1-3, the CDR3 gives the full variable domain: KAGVTQTPRYLIKTRGQQVTLSCSPISGHRSVSWYQQTPGQGLQFLFEYFSETQRNKGNFPGRFSGRQFSNSRSEMNVSTLELGDSALYLCASSPSVNKNTIYFGEGSWLTVV.

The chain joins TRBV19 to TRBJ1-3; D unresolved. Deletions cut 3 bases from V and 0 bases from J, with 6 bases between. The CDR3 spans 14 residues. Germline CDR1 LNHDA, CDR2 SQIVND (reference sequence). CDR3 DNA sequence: TGTGCCAGTAGTATCGTGGTCTCTGGAAACACCATATATTTT. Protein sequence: CASSIVVSGNTIYF.

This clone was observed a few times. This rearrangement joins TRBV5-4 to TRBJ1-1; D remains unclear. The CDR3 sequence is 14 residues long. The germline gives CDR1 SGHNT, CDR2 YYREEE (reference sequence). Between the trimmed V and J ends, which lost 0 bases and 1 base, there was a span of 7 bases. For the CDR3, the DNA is TGTGCCAGCAGCTTGGGGTCCAAGAACACTGAAGCTTTCTTT. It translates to CASSLGSKNTEAFF.

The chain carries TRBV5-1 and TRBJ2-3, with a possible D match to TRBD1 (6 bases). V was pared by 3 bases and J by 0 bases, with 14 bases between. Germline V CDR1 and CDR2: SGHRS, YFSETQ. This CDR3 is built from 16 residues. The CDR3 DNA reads TGCGCCAGCAGCTCGGCAGGGGCTTCTAGCACAGATACGCAGTATTTT. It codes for CASSSAGASSTDTQYF.

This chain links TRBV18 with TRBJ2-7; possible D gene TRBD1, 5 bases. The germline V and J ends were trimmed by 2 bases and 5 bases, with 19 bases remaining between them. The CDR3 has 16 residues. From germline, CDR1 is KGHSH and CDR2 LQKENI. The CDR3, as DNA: TGTGCCAGCTCACCAAGTCGGGTTCCAGGGTTGGACGAGCAGTACTTC. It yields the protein CASSPSRVPGLDEQYF.

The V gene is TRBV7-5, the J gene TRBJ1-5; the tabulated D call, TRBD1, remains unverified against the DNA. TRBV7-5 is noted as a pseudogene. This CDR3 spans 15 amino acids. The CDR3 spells CARSFRPGETQPQHF. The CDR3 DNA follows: TGTGCCAGAAGCTTTCGTCCAGGGGAAACCCAACCCCAGCATTTT.

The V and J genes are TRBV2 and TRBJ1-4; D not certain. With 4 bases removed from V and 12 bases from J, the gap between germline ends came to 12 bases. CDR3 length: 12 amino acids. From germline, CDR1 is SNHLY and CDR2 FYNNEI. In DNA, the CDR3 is TGTGCCAGCAGTGGGGAGGCCCCGGAACTGTTTTTT. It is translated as CASSGEAPELFF.